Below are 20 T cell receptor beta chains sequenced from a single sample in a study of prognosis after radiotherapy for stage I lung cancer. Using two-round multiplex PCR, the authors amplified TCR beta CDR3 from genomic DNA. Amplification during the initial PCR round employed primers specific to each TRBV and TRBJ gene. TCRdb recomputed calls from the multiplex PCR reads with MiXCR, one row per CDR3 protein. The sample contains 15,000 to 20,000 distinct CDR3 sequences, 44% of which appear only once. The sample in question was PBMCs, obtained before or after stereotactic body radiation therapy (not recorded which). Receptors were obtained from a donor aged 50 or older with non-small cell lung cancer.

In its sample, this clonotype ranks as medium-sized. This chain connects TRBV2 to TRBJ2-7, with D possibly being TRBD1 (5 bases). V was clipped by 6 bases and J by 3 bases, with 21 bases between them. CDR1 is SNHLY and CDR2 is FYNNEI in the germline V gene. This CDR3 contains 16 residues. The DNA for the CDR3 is TGTGCCAGCAGGCAATTCCAGGGAACTACCAACTACGAGCAGTACTTC. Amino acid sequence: CASRQFQGTTNYEQYF.

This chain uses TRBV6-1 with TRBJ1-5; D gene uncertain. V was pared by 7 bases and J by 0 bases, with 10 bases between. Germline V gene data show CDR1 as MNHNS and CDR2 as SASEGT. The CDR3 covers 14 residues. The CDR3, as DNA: TGTGCCAGCATAGGGTGGAATAGCAATCAGCCCCAGCATTTT. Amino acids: CASIGWNSNQPQHF.

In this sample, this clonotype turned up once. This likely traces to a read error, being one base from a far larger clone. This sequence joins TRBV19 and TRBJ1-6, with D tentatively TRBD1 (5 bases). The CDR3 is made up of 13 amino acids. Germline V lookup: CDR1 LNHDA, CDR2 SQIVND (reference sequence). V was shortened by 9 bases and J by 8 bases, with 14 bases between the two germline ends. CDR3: CASSLSGYSPLHF. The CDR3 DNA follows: TGTGCCAGCAGCTTATCAGGGTATTCACCCCTCCACTTT.

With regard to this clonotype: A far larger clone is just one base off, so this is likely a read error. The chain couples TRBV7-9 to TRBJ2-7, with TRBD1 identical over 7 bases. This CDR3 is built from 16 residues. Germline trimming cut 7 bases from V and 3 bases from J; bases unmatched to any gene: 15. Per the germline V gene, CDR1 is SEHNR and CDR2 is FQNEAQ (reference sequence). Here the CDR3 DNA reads TGTGCCAGCATCTTGGTATTGGCTCAGGGGGTCTACGAGCAGTACTTC. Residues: CASILVLAQGVYEQYF.

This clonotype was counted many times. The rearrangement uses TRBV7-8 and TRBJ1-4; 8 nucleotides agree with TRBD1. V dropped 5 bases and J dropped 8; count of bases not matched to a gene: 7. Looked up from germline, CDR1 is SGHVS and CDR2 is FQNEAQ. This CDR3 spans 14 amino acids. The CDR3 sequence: CASSTRDRTEKLFF. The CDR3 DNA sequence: TGTGCCAGCAGCACCCGGGACAGGACGGAAAAACTGTTTTTT.

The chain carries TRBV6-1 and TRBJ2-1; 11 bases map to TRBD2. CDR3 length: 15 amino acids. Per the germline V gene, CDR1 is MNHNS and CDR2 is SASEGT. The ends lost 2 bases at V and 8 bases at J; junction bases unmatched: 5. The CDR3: CASSELAGGSDEQFF. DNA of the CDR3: TGTGCCAGCAGTGAACTAGCGGGAGGTTCCGATGAGCAGTTCTTC.

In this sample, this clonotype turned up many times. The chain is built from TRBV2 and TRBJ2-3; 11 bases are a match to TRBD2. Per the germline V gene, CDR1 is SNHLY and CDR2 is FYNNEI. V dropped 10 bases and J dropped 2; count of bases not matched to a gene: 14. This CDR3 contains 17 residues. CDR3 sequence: CATHTSGGKEDTDTQYF. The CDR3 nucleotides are TGTGCCACCCATACTAGCGGGGGAAAGGAGGACACAGATACGCAGTATTTT.

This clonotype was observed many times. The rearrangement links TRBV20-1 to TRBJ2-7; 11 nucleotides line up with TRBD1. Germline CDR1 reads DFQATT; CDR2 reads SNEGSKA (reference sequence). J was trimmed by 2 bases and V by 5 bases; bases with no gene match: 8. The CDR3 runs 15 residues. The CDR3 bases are TGCAGTGCTTTAAATCCGGGACAGGGGGCCTACGAGCAGTACTTC. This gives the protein CSALNPGQGAYEQYF.

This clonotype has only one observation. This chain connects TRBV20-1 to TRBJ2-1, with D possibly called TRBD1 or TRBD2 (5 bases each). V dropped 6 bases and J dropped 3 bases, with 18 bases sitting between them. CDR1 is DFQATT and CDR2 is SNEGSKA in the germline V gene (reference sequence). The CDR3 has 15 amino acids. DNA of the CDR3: TGCAGTGCCGAAAAGAGGGGAGCCCGCTACAATGAGCAGTTCTTC. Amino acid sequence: CSAEKRGARYNEQFF.

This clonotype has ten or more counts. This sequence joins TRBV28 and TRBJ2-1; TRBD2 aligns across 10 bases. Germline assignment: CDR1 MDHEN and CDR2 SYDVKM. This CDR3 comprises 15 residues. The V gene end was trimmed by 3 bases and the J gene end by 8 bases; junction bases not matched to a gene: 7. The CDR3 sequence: CASSFWGSGRYEQFF. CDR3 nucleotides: TGTGCCAGCAGTTTCTGGGGTAGCGGGAGGTATGAGCAGTTCTTC.

The CDR3 coding sequence is TGTGCCACTGAGCGTAAAGCGGAGACAACGCAGTATTTT. This sequence encodes CATERKAETTQYF. The chain has TRBV7-9 and TRBJ2-3; a weak D match, TRBD2 (5 bases). The CDR3 totals 13 residues. With 10 bases removed from V and 9 bases from J, the gap between germline ends came to 20 bases. From germline, CDR1 is SEHNR and CDR2 FQNEAQ (reference sequence).

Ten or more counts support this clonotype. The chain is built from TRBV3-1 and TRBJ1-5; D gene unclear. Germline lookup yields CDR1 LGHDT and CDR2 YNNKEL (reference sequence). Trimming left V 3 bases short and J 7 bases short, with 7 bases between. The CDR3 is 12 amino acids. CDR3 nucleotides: TGTGCCAGCAGCCATGAAGGGCAGCCCCAGCATTTT. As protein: CASSHEGQPQHF. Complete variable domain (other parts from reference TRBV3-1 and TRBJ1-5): DTAVSQTPKYLVTQMGNDKSIKCEQNLGHDTMYWYKQDSKKFLKIMFSYNNKELIINETVPNRFSPKSPDKAHLNLHINSLELGDSAVYFCASSHEGQPQHFGDGTRLSIL.

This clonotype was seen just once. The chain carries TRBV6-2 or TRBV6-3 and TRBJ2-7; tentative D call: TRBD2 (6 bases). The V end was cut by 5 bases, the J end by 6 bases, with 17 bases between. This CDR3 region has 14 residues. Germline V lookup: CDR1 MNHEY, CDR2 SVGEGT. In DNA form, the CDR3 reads TGTGCCAGCAGTCCCCGGACCTCCGGGGGCGAGCAGTACTTC. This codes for CASSPRTSGGEQYF.

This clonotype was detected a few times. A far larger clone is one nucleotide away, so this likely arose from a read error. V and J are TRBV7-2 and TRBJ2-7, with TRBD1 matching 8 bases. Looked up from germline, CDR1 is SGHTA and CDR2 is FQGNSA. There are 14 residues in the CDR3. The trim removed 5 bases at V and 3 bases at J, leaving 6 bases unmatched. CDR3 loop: CASSRRDRNYEQYF. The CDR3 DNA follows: TGTGCCAGCAGCCGCCGGGACAGGAACTACGAGCAGTACTTC. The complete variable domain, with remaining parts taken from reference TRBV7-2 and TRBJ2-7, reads GAGVSQSPSNKVTEKGKDVELRCDPISGHTALYWYRQSLGQGLEFLIYFQGNSAPDKSGLPSDRFSAERTGGSVSTLTIQRTQQEDSAVYLCASSRRDRNYEQYFGPGTRLTVT.

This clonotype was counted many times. The CDR3 spells CASSQGTGTRSGETQYF. CDR3 sequence (DNA): TGTGCCAGCAGCCAAGGGACCGGGACTAGAAGCGGAGAGACCCAGTACTTC. V usage is TRBV4-2 and J usage is TRBJ2-5, with 8 bases aligning to TRBD2. V trimming: 1 base; J trimming: 4 bases; junction bases outside the gene matches: 11. This CDR3 contains 17 residues. Germline V CDR1 and CDR2: LGHNA, YNFKEQ.

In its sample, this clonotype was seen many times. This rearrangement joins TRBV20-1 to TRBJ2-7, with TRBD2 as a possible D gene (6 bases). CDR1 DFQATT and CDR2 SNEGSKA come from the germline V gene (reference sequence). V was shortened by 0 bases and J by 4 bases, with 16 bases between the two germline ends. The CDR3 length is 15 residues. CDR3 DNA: TGCAGTGCTAGAGATTTTGACCCGCGGGGATACGAGCAGTACTTC. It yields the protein CSARDFDPRGYEQYF.

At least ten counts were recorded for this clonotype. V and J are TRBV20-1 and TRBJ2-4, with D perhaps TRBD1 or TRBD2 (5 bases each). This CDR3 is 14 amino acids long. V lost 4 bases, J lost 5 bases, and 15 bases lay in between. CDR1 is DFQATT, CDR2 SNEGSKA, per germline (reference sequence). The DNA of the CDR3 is TGCAGTGCTATTACCGGGACCAATGAAAACATTCAGTACTTC. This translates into CSAITGTNENIQYF.

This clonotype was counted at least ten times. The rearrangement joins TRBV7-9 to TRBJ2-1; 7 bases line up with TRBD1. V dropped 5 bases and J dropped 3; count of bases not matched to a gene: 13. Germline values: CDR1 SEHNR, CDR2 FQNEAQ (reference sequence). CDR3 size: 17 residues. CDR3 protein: CASSTTKGARHYNEQFF. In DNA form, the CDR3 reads TGTGCCAGCAGCACAACCAAGGGGGCCCGGCACTACAATGAGCAGTTCTTC.

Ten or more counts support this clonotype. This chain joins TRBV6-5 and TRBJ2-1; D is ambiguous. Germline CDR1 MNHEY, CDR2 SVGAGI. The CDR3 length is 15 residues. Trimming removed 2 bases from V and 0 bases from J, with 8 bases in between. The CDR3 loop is CASSYDASSYNEQFF. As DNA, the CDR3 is TGTGCCAGCAGTTACGACGCCAGCTCCTACAATGAGCAGTTCTTC.

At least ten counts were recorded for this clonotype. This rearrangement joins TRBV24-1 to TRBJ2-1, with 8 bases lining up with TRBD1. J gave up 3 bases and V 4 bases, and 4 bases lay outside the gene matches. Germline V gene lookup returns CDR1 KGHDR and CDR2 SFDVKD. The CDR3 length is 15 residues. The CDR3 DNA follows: TGTGCCACCAGTGACCCAGGGGGCGACTACAATGAGCAGTTCTTC. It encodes CATSDPGGDYNEQFF.